The present T cell receptor beta chain was sequenced within a study of identifying expanded T cells in peripheral blood. Data came from immunoSEQ multiplex PCR; TCRdb stores just in-frame clones and leaves some out. The data hold 100,000 to 150,000 clones, with roughly 84% observed a single time. Study-level results: Approximately 1.1 clones differed between technical replicates, versus 16.4 and 19 over time. Variance in clone template counts between two-week samples significantly increased with total template count across all healthy donors.

Healthy donors had no documented immune events, such as infections, while sampled. Germline assignment: CDR1 SNHLY and CDR2 FYNNEI. Trimming removed 6 bases from V and 6 bases from J, with 22 bases in between. This CDR3 spans 16 amino acids. This clone was recorded once. Its cognate antigen is unknown. This sequence was found in a person between 18 and 75 years old in good health. The sequenced sample was blood. J is TRBJ2-3 and V is TRBV2, with D perhaps TRBD1 or TRBD2 (5 bases each). The CDR3 reads CASRPPGRMGVDTQYF. As DNA, the CDR3 is TGTGCCAGCAGACCTCCCGGCCGGATGGGGGTGGATACGCAGTATTTT.